This T cell receptor beta chain came from a study of T cells in Graves' hyperthyroidism and ophthalmopathy. Findings and caveats of the study: Most thyroid clonotypes with frequency above 0.001 were detected in blood. Through a model of 13 V-J features, ophthalmopathy was separated from stable hyperthyroidism.

What was amplified from RNA transcripts were TCR beta CDR3 regions. A set of HTBI primers served as the primers for a first-round RT-PCR of the TCR CDR3. TCRdb reanalysed the multiplex PCR reads using MiXCR and keeps one entry per CDR3 protein. The table has 540,000 or so distinct CDR3 sequences, 35% to 55% seen once. The V end was cut by 4 bases, the J end by 3 bases, with 12 bases between. The CDR3 runs to 14 residues. The germline V gene has CDR1 MGHRA and CDR2 YSYEKL. This clonotype was seen only a few times. Antigen specificity is unknown. Not enrolled were patients with uncontrolled infection, other autoimmune disease, pregnancy or lactation. Diagnoses rested on clinical symptoms, serum thyroxine and TRAb, thyroid ultrasound and orbital computed tomography.

This sequence was found in an adult woman with Graves' disease, either hyperthyroidism or ophthalmopathy (not recorded which). The chain carries TRBV4-1 and TRBJ2-5; tentatively, D is TRBD1 (5 bases). Material for sequencing was peripheral blood or thyroid tissue (not recorded which). The CDR3 loop is CASSRRGYEETQYF. CDR3 DNA: TGCGCCAGCAGCCGAAGGGGATACGAAGAGACCCAGTACTTC.